This is a list of T cell receptor beta chains from one sample in a study of response to subunit inactivated influenza vaccine. In TCRdb, the RT-PCR reads were re-called with MiXCR into one record per CDR3 protein. The top ten hold approximately 3% of the sample, which has hundreds of thousands of distinct CDR3 sequences, approximately 15% seen once. The starting material was CD4+ T cells sorted from PBMCs, obtained approximately 25 months after vaccination. All receptors derive from a man between 50 and 69 years old who received an inactivated influenza vaccine. Both conserved end residues are part of each CDR3. The order of the fields is clone size, J gene, V gene, CDR3 protein. Some rows mark clone size as missing; the rest say once, few, many or name a class of expanded clone.

abundance: few
j_gene: TRBJ2-6
v_gene: TRBV20-1
CDR3aa: CSAPGGANVLTF

abundance: few
j_gene: TRBJ2-3
v_gene: TRBV10-3
CDR3aa: CAIRDGQGPTDTQYF

abundance: few
j_gene: TRBJ2-5
v_gene: TRBV20-1
CDR3aa: CSASNPRENRETQYF

abundance: .
j_gene: TRBJ2-7
v_gene: TRBV10-3
CDR3aa: CAISELSYEQYF

abundance: few
j_gene: TRBJ2-1
v_gene: TRBV10-3
CDR3aa: CAISGTSIDEQFF

abundance: few
j_gene: TRBJ2-1
v_gene: TRBV10-3
CDR3aa: CAISESIFRSVGSNNEQFF

abundance: .
j_gene: TRBJ2-2
v_gene: TRBV15
CDR3aa: CATSRGVTGELFF

abundance: few
j_gene: TRBJ2-5
v_gene: TRBV10-3
CDR3aa: CAISAQGGDETQYF

abundance: few
j_gene: TRBJ2-5
v_gene: TRBV20-1
CDR3aa: CSATGGAETQYF

abundance: .
j_gene: TRBJ1-2
v_gene: TRBV2
CDR3aa: CASHTGQIYTF

abundance: few
j_gene: TRBJ2-2
v_gene: TRBV4-2
CDR3aa: CASSQDLGGYTGELFF

abundance: .
j_gene: TRBJ1-1
v_gene: TRBV4-3
CDR3aa: CASSQEGAEAFF

abundance: many
j_gene: TRBJ2-3
v_gene: TRBV25-1
CDR3aa: CASSDDLAGARLTDTQYF

abundance: .
j_gene: TRBJ2-1
v_gene: TRBV28
CDR3aa: CASTLGVLNEQFF

abundance: few
j_gene: TRBJ2-1
v_gene: TRBV20-1
CDR3aa: CSATSGKSSYNEQFF

abundance: many
j_gene: TRBJ2-7
v_gene: TRBV15
CDR3aa: CATSRDLYEQYF

abundance: .
j_gene: TRBJ2-7
v_gene: TRBV12-3/TRBV12-4
CDR3aa: CASRPSGFSYEQYF

abundance: .
j_gene: TRBJ2-7
v_gene: TRBV20-1
CDR3aa: CSARGTSGIPAYEQYF

abundance: many
j_gene: TRBJ2-5
v_gene: TRBV29-1
CDR3aa: CSVAASRETQYF

abundance: few
j_gene: TRBJ2-1
v_gene: TRBV5-1
CDR3aa: CASSLASRNEQFF

abundance: .
j_gene: TRBJ1-2
v_gene: TRBV28
CDR3aa: CASSSKPRVDGYTF

abundance: few
j_gene: TRBJ1-2
v_gene: TRBV2
CDR3aa: CASSEARSTYGYTF

abundance: few
j_gene: TRBJ1-4
v_gene: TRBV15
CDR3aa: CATSGPDRTATNEKLFF

abundance: many
j_gene: TRBJ2-5
v_gene: TRBV3-1
CDR3aa: CASSQRGQETQYF

abundance: .
j_gene: TRBJ2-7
v_gene: TRBV28
CDR3aa: CASSTWFTNRAPTKQYF

abundance: .
j_gene: TRBJ2-1
v_gene: TRBV3-1
CDR3aa: CASSLSDKEQFF

abundance: few
j_gene: TRBJ2-2
v_gene: TRBV5-5
CDR3aa: CASSESVANTGELFF

abundance: .
j_gene: TRBJ2-3
v_gene: TRBV12-3/TRBV12-4
CDR3aa: CASSVINTQYF

abundance: .
j_gene: TRBJ1-5
v_gene: TRBV10-2
CDR3aa: CASSGGVSNQPQHF

abundance: many
j_gene: TRBJ2-1
v_gene: TRBV24-1
CDR3aa: CATSDPTSGRHNEQFF

abundance: few
j_gene: TRBJ2-7
v_gene: TRBV15
CDR3aa: CATRRGPTYEQYF

abundance: once
j_gene: TRBJ1-6
v_gene: TRBV30
CDR3aa: CAWSVQRTSSYNSPLHF

abundance: many
j_gene: TRBJ2-3
v_gene: TRBV18
CDR3aa: CASSKSTDTQYF

abundance: .
j_gene: TRBJ1-1
v_gene: TRBV7-2
CDR3aa: CASSNTGGLRRTEAFF

abundance: .
j_gene: TRBJ2-4
v_gene: TRBV5-5
CDR3aa: CASSLASRTGDIQYF

abundance: few
j_gene: TRBJ1-1
v_gene: TRBV4-2
CDR3aa: CASSQDYRRQNTEAFF

abundance: few
j_gene: TRBJ1-2
v_gene: TRBV12-3/TRBV12-4
CDR3aa: CASSYSGGYTF

abundance: many
j_gene: TRBJ1-6
v_gene: TRBV20-1
CDR3aa: CSVNSSPLHF

abundance: .
j_gene: TRBJ2-1
v_gene: TRBV5-1
CDR3aa: CASSFSLGYNEQFF

abundance: .
j_gene: TRBJ2-1
v_gene: TRBV29-1
CDR3aa: CSVEESGQPYNEQFF

abundance: .
j_gene: TRBJ2-1
v_gene: TRBV9
CDR3aa: CASSVLRQGNNEQFF

abundance: few
j_gene: TRBJ2-7
v_gene: TRBV5-5
CDR3aa: CASSLLGRGYEQYF

abundance: .
j_gene: TRBJ2-1
v_gene: TRBV10-3
CDR3aa: CAISESWRTNEQFF

abundance: many
j_gene: TRBJ2-1
v_gene: TRBV29-1
CDR3aa: CSVDRGSTSYNEQFF

abundance: few
j_gene: TRBJ2-3
v_gene: TRBV20-1
CDR3aa: CSARGQPNTDTQYF

abundance: .
j_gene: TRBJ1-1
v_gene: TRBV29-1
CDR3aa: CSVNRGGNTEAFF

abundance: once
j_gene: TRBJ2-3
v_gene: TRBV20-1
CDR3aa: CSARGWVWGDTQYF

abundance: .
j_gene: TRBJ1-1
v_gene: TRBV29-1
CDR3aa: CSVLSQGAGTAFF

abundance: few
j_gene: TRBJ2-5
v_gene: TRBV25-1
CDR3aa: CASSEGWVTQETQYF

abundance: few
j_gene: TRBJ1-5
v_gene: TRBV7-2
CDR3aa: CASSSGTGRDQPQHF

abundance: .
j_gene: TRBJ2-1
v_gene: TRBV24-1
CDR3aa: CATSAPGWHEQFF

abundance: .
j_gene: TRBJ2-7
v_gene: TRBV5-5
CDR3aa: CASSLKSRLADYEQYF